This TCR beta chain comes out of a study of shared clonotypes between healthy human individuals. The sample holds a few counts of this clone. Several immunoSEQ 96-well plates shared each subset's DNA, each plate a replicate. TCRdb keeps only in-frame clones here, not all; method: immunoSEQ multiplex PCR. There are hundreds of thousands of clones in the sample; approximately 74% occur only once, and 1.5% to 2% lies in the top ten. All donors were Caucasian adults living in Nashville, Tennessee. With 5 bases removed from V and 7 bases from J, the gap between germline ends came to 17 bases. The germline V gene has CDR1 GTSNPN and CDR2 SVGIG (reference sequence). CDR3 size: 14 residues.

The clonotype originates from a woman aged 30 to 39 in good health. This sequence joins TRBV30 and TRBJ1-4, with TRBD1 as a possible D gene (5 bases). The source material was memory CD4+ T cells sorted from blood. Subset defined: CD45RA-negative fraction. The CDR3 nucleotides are TGTGCCTGGGGTCCCGGGACCGGGAGTGAAAAACTGTTTTTT. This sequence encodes CAWGPGTGSEKLFF.